This passage covers 17 T cell receptor beta chains from one sample sequenced in a study of CD8+ T cells in alopecia areata. Treatment defined: oral pan-JAK inhibitor, 5-10 mg twice daily. TCR sequencing used cDNA made by reverse transcription of extracted RNA. Assay: immunoSEQ multiplex PCR; the TCRdb copy retains only in-frame clones and omits some. This table has more than 150,000 clones, about 60% appearing once. Sequences were derived from CD4+ T cells sorted from blood, sampled at week 4, from a patient treated with tofacitinib. Every receptor here comes from a human donor with alopecia areata.

A remark on this clone: Other nucleotide sequences from this sample produce the same CDR3. The chain uses TRBV30 and TRBJ1-6; 9 bases agree with TRBD1. Germline lookup yields CDR1 GTSNPN and CDR2 SVGIG (reference sequence). The CDR3 sequence is 15 residues long. V lost 0 bases to trimming and J lost 10 bases; unmatched junction nucleotides: 7. The CDR3, as DNA: TGTGCCTGGAGTGTACTTAGGACAGGGGACTCACCCCTCCACTTT. As protein: CAWSVLRTGDSPLHF. Complete variable domain (other parts from reference TRBV30 and TRBJ1-6): SQTIHQWPATLVQPVGSPLSLECTVEGTSNPNLYWYRQAAGRGLQLLFYSVGIGQISSEVPQNLSASRPQDRQFILSSKKLLLSDSGFYLCAWSVLRTGDSPLHFGNGTRLTVT.

The chain links TRBV5-1 to TRBJ2-2, with D unresolved. This CDR3 contains 15 residues. The germline V and J ends were trimmed by 4 bases and 4 bases, with 14 bases remaining between them. Germline CDR1 and CDR2: SGHRS and YFSETQ. CDR3 region: CASSPQAEVTGELFF. CDR3 sequence (DNA): TGCGCCAGCAGCCCCCAGGCCGAGGTCACCGGGGAGCTGTTTTTT. Full variable domain (remainder filled in from reference TRBV5-1 and TRBJ2-2): KAGVTQTPRYLIKTRGQQVTLSCSPISGHRSVSWYQQTPGQGLQFLFEYFSETQRNKGNFPGRFSGRQFSNSRSEMNVSTLELGDSALYLCASSPQAEVTGELFFGEGSRLTVL.

This rearrangement joins TRBV30 to TRBJ1-1; D remains ambiguous. Germline V CDR1 and CDR2: GTSNPN, SVGIG (reference sequence). V lost 0 bases, J lost 4 bases, and 9 bases lay in between. CDR3 length: 13 amino acids. CDR3: CAWSVPRATEAFF. The CDR3 DNA sequence: TGTGCCTGGAGTGTACCAAGGGCCACTGAAGCTTTCTTT.

The J gene is TRBJ1-1, the V gene TRBV30; tentatively, D is TRBD1 (5 bases). Trimming shortened V by 5 bases and J by 5 bases, and 15 bases separated the two germline ends. This CDR3 is 13 amino acids long. CDR1 and CDR2 (germline): GTSNPN, SVGIG (reference sequence). The CDR3 is CAWQRDSTTEAFF. CDR3 nucleotides: TGTGCCTGGCAACGGGACTCCACGACTGAAGCTTTCTTT. Supplemented by reference TRBV30 and TRBJ1-1, the full variable domain reads SQTIHQWPATLVQPVGSPLSLECTVEGTSNPNLYWYRQAAGRGLQLLFYSVGIGQISSEVPQNLSASRPQDRQFILSSKKLLLSDSGFYLCAWQRDSTTEAFFGQGTRLTVV.

This rearrangement joins TRBV29-1 to TRBJ2-1; D uncertain. This CDR3 region has 13 residues. Looked up from germline, CDR1 is SQVTM and CDR2 is ANQGSEA. Deletions cut 0 bases from V and 5 bases from J, with 8 bases between. CDR3 nucleotides: TGCAGCGTTGAAGACAGGAACAACAATGAGCAGTTCTTC. It yields the protein CSVEDRNNNEQFF.

This clone was seen only once. CDR3 sequence reads: CATSRRGWRNQPQHF. In DNA form, the CDR3 reads TGTGCCACCAGCAGGAGAGGATGGAGAAATCAGCCCCAGCATTTT. The V and J genes are TRBV15 and TRBJ1-5; D unresolved. Germline loops: CDR1 LNHNV, CDR2 YYDKDF (reference sequence). This CDR3 region has 15 residues. V shed 3 bases and J shed 4 bases, with 13 bases lying between them.

The table lists this clone with a few counts. The chain recombines TRBV28 with TRBJ2-2; the D gene is possibly TRBD2 (5 bases). The germline V gene encodes CDR1 MDHEN and CDR2 SYDVKM. The CDR3 is 15 amino acids. V lost 4 bases, J lost 6 bases, and 15 bases lay in between. CDR3 loop: CASSSGFGMSGELFF. Here the CDR3 DNA reads TGTGCCAGCAGTTCCGGATTCGGGATGTCCGGGGAGCTGTTTTTT.

This chain uses TRBV9 with TRBJ1-5, with 7 positions matching TRBD1. Germline lookup yields CDR1 SGDLS and CDR2 YYNGEE. Losses at the gene ends were 3 bases for V and 6 bases for J; bases not matched to a gene: 9. The CDR3 has 15 amino acids. This CDR3 reads CASSAAGQSGQPQHF. In DNA form, the CDR3 reads TGTGCCAGCAGCGCAGCGGGACAGTCCGGTCAGCCCCAGCATTTT. Full variable domain (rest looked up from reference TRBV9 and TRBJ1-5): DSGVTQTPKHLITATGQRVTLRCSPRSGDLSVYWYQQSLDQGLQFLIQYYNGEERAKGNILERFSAQQFPDLHSELNLSSLELGDSALYFCASSAAGQSGQPQHFGDGTRLSIL.

The chain employs TRBV5-4 and TRBJ2-5; 13 nucleotides line up with TRBD2. This CDR3 is built from 17 residues. Germline lookup yields CDR1 SGHNT and CDR2 YYREEE (reference sequence). V shed 5 bases, J shed 0 bases, and the junction held 7 bases outside the gene matches. The CDR3 nucleotides are TGTGCCAGCAGGCCTCCCGGGACTAGCGGGAACCAAGAGACCCAGTACTTC. Translated, it gives CASRPPGTSGNQETQYF.

This chain joins TRBV4-3 and TRBJ2-4; 10 bases line up with TRBD2. Germline lookup yields CDR1 LGHNA and CDR2 YSLEER. The CDR3 is 19 residues long. V was pared by 0 bases and J by 1 base, with 9 bases of the junction left unmatched. The CDR3 protein is CASSQDSTSGDTAKNIQYF. CDR3 nucleotide sequence: TGCGCCAGCAGCCAAGATTCAACTAGCGGGGATACCGCCAAAAACATTCAGTACTTC.

This chain uses TRBV27 with TRBJ1-2; D call uncertain. The CDR3 is 13 residues long. V lost 3 bases, J lost 4 bases, and 9 bases lay in between. The germline V gene has CDR1 MNHEY and CDR2 SMNVEV (reference sequence). CDR3 bases: TGTGCCAGCAGTTTGGAGGGCGGCTATGGCTACACCTTC. This sequence encodes CASSLEGGYGYTF.

The chain is built from TRBV7-9 and TRBJ2-2, with D uncertain. CDR1 SEHNR and CDR2 FQNEAQ come from the germline V gene (reference sequence). This CDR3 is 12 amino acids long. V was shortened by 1 base and J by 8 bases, with 5 bases between the two germline ends. CDR3 coding DNA: TGTGCCAGCAGCTTAGATCGTGGGGAGCTGTTTTTT. Its protein product is CASSLDRGELFF.

This clone came up a few times. V is TRBV11-2 and J is TRBJ2-5; D ambiguous. Germline V gene sequence: CDR1 SGHAT, CDR2 FQNNGV. CDR3 length equals 16 residues. Trimming shortened V by 0 bases and J by 2 bases, and 13 bases separated the two germline ends. This chain's CDR3 is CASSLDLRRFQETQYF. The CDR3 DNA reads as TGTGCCAGCAGCTTAGATCTCAGGAGATTTCAAGAGACCCAGTACTTC.

The V and J genes are TRBV4-2 and TRBJ1-1; 11 nucleotides align to TRBD1. Germline V CDR1 and CDR2: LGHNA, YNFKEQ. The V gene end was trimmed by 5 bases and the J gene end by 1 base; junction bases not matched to a gene: 12. CDR3 length equals 18 residues. This chain's CDR3 is CASSLDRGQMVRNTEAFF. Here the CDR3 DNA reads TGTGCCAGCAGCTTGGACAGGGGGCAAATGGTGAGGAACACTGAAGCTTTCTTT.

This chain connects TRBV6-5 to TRBJ1-6; D is undetermined. The CDR3 runs to 12 residues. V was pared by 10 bases and J by 0 bases, with 4 bases between. Germline CDR1 reads MNHEY; CDR2 reads SVGAGI. CDR3 residues: CATRSYNSPLHF. CDR3 DNA sequence: TGTGCCACCCGCTCCTATAATTCACCCCTCCACTTT.

This chain connects TRBV9 to TRBJ2-1, with 9 bases aligning to TRBD2. This CDR3 spans 17 amino acids. Germline CDR1 and CDR2: SGDLS and YYNGEE. J was trimmed by 8 bases and V by 0 bases; bases with no gene match: 12. CDR3 residues: CASSVASRGGSRDEQFF. Written as DNA, the CDR3 is TGTGCCAGCAGCGTAGCTTCGCGGGGGGGCAGTAGGGATGAGCAGTTCTTC. Complete variable domain (other parts from reference TRBV9 and TRBJ2-1): DSGVTQTPKHLITATGQRVTLRCSPRSGDLSVYWYQQSLDQGLQFLIQYYNGEERAKGNILERFSAQQFPDLHSELNLSSLELGDSALYFCASSVASRGGSRDEQFFGPGTRLTVL.

A few counts support this clone. The V call is TRBV7-2, the J call TRBJ2-7, with TRBD2 as a possible D gene (6 bases). Germline V gene data show CDR1 as SGHTA and CDR2 as FQGNSA. This CDR3 is 13 amino acids long. V lost 3 bases to trimming and J lost 3 bases, with 9 bases between them. CDR3 sequence (DNA): TGTGCCAGCAGCTTGGGGGGATACTACGAGCAGTACTTC. Residues: CASSLGGYYEQYF.